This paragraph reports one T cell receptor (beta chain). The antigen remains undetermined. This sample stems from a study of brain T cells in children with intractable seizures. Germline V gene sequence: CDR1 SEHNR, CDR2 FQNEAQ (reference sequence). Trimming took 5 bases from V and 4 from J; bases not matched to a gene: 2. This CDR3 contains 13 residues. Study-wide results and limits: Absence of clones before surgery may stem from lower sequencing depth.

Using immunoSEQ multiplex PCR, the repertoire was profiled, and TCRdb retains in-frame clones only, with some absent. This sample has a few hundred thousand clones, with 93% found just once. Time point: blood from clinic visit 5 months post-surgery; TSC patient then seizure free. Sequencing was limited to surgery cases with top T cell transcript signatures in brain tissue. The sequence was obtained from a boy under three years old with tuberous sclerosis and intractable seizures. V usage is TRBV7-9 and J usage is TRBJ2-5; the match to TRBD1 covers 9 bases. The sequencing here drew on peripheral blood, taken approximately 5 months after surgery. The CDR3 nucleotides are TGTGCCAGCAGCCAGGACAGGGGAGAGACCCAGTACTTC. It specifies CASSQDRGETQYF.